A single sample is the source of the 26 T cell receptor beta chains below, sequenced in a study of blood T cell repertoires in COVID-19 (TCRdb year 2020). Libraries were prepared through the immunoSEQ multiplex PCR assay. The clones in this table, taken by TCRdb from immuneACCESS, are in-frame only. Not every clone is retained; where verified, under half of the shortfall comes from an unresolved V gene, and the cause of the rest is unknown. A total of 200,000 to 250,000 clones appear in this sample, roughly nine tenths of them only once. The ten most abundant clones make up roughly 6.3% of the sample. The sequenced material came from peripheral blood. The origin of the receptors is a man aged 55 to 70 with acute or convalescent COVID-19.

This chain links TRBV2 with TRBJ1-5; D gene unclear. The ends were cut back, 8 bases at V and 3 bases at J, with 17 bases in the middle. This CDR3 has 15 amino acids. CDR1 is SNHLY and CDR2 is FYNNEI in the germline V gene. The CDR3, as DNA: TGTGCCAGCTCGAGGGTGAACAGCAACAATCAGCCCCAGCATTTT. It yields the protein CASSRVNSNNQPQHF.

The V gene is TRBV5-1, the J gene TRBJ2-5, with a weak D call TRBD1 (5 bases). CDR1 SGHRS and CDR2 YFSETQ come from the germline V gene. The CDR3 contains 12 residues. Deletions cut 2 bases from V and 5 bases from J, with 7 bases between. The CDR3 spells CASSFNRETQYF. For the CDR3, the DNA is TGCGCCAGCAGCTTCAACAGGGAGACCCAGTACTTC.

V is TRBV5-1 and J is TRBJ2-5; 10 bases line up with TRBD1. Germline lookup yields CDR1 SGHRS and CDR2 YFSETQ. There are 15 residues in the CDR3. J lost 2 bases, V lost 3 bases, and 4 bases had no gene match. DNA for the CDR3: TGCGCCAGCAGCTGGGACAGGGGAGCACAAGAGACCCAGTACTTC. As protein: CASSWDRGAQETQYF.

The V gene is TRBV7-8, the J gene TRBJ1-1; no clear D gene. CDR3 length: 17 residues. The germline gives CDR1 SGHVS, CDR2 FQNEAQ. V shed 1 base and J shed 1 base, with 16 bases lying between them. CDR3 in DNA: TGTGCCAGCAGCTTAGGTTTCGTTGAACAGAAGAACACTGAAGCTTTCTTT. Translated, it gives CASSLGFVEQKNTEAFF.

The chain has TRBV29-1 and TRBJ2-5; a possible D gene is TRBD2 (5 bases). The CDR3 is 11 amino acids. V lost 7 bases to trimming and J lost 1 base, with 7 bases between them. The V gene's germline CDR1 is SQVTM and CDR2 ANQGSEA. This chain's CDR3 is CSGGIQETQYF. CDR3 nucleotides: TGCAGCGGAGGGATCCAAGAGACCCAGTACTTC.

CDR3 in DNA: TGCAGCACCCGACTGAGGGACAGCTACGAGCAGTACTTC. Encoded protein: CSTRLRDSYEQYF. This chain connects TRBV29-1 to TRBJ2-7; TRBD1 aligns across 7 bases. J lost 3 bases, V lost 8 bases, and 10 bases had no gene match. The CDR3 covers 13 residues. Looked up from germline, CDR1 is SQVTM and CDR2 is ANQGSEA.

V usage is TRBV4-1 and J usage is TRBJ2-3; 15 positions match TRBD2. V lost 0 bases and J lost 2; bases outside the gene matches: 6. Germline V gives CDR1 MGHRA, CDR2 YSYEKL. This CDR3 is built from 19 residues. This CDR3 is CASSQEGRTSGRATDTQYF. The CDR3 DNA is TGCGCCAGCAGCCAAGAAGGGAGGACTAGCGGGAGGGCCACAGATACGCAGTATTTT.

V usage is TRBV7-2 and J usage is TRBJ2-5; 10 positions agree with TRBD1. This CDR3 region has 16 residues. Trimming cost V 3 bases and J 0 bases; bases outside gene matches: 4. From germline, CDR1 is SGHTA and CDR2 FQGNSA. For the CDR3, the DNA is TGTGCCAGCAGCTTTGGGGGACAGGGGTACCAAGAGACCCAGTACTTC. Residues: CASSFGGQGYQETQYF.

The CDR3 is CASSLWLAGVEQYF. In DNA form, the CDR3 reads TGTGCCAGCAGCTTATGGCTAGCGGGAGTTGAGCAGTACTTC. The chain is built from TRBV11-2 and TRBJ2-7; TRBD2 matches at 10 bases. This CDR3 is built from 14 residues. CDR1 and CDR2 (germline): SGHAT, FQNNGV. The trim removed 2 bases at V and 7 bases at J, leaving 5 bases unmatched.

The chain uses TRBV4-2 and TRBJ2-2; 9 positions match TRBD2. Germline loops: CDR1 LGHNA, CDR2 YNFKEQ. V was pared by 4 bases and J by 6 bases, with 9 bases of the junction left unmatched. The CDR3 runs 16 residues. In DNA form, the CDR3 reads TGTGCCAGCAGCCCCGTGCGGGAGGGTAGCTCCGGGGAGCTGTTTTTT. It specifies CASSPVREGSSGELFF.

The V and J genes are TRBV28 and TRBJ2-2; the D gene is possibly TRBD1 (6 bases). Per germline, CDR1 MDHEN and CDR2 SYDVKM. The CDR3 spans 14 residues. V lost 11 bases to trimming and J lost 3 bases, with 16 bases between them. The CDR3 loop is CARRGGEDTGELFF. CDR3 coding DNA: TGTGCCCGTAGAGGGGGAGAGGACACCGGGGAGCTGTTTTTT. Variable domain in full (rest from reference TRBV28 and TRBJ2-2): DVKVTQSSRYLVKRTGEKVFLECVQDMDHENMFWYRQDPGLGLRLIYFSYDVKMKEKGDIPEGYSVSREKKERFSLILESASTNQTSMYLCARRGGEDTGELFFGEGSRLTVL.

V usage is TRBV29-1 and J usage is TRBJ2-2; 9 bases line up with TRBD2. The trim removed 5 bases at V and 5 bases at J, leaving 9 bases unmatched. The CDR3 length is 15 residues. Germline CDR1 is SQVTM and CDR2 is ANQGSEA. CDR3: CSVSRASGTTGELFF. For the CDR3, the DNA is TGCAGCGTTTCCAGGGCTAGCGGGACAACCGGGGAGCTGTTTTTT.

V usage is TRBV29-1 and J usage is TRBJ2-2; 11 bases are shared with TRBD1. After removal of 5 bases from V and 5 bases from J, the junction contained 4 bases not matched to a gene. This CDR3 spans 14 amino acids. Germline CDR1 reads SQVTM; CDR2 reads ANQGSEA. This CDR3 is CSVIGQGATGELFF. CDR3 DNA: TGCAGCGTTATCGGACAGGGGGCGACCGGGGAGCTGTTTTTT.

The chain links TRBV7-2 to TRBJ1-1; D gene ambiguous. V was cut by 5 bases and J by 1 base, with 11 bases left in between. The CDR3 runs to 14 residues. Germline V gene lookup returns CDR1 SGHTA and CDR2 FQGNSA. The DNA of the CDR3 is TGTGCCAGCAGCCTTAGGCGACAGAACACTGAAGCTTTCTTT. Translating it yields CASSLRRQNTEAFF. Full variable domain (rest looked up from reference TRBV7-2 and TRBJ1-1): GAGVSQSPSNKVTEKGKDVELRCDPISGHTALYWYRQSLGQGLEFLIYFQGNSAPDKSGLPSDRFSAERTGGSVSTLTIQRTQQEDSAVYLCASSLRRQNTEAFFGQGTRLTVV.

The rearrangement joins TRBV5-1 to TRBJ1-2; TRBD1 matches 12 bases. CDR1 is SGHRS and CDR2 is YFSETQ in the germline V gene. V lost 4 bases, J lost 6 bases, and 10 bases stayed unmatched. This CDR3 region has 16 residues. The CDR3: CASSDRDRGRRDGYTF. CDR3 DNA: TGCGCCAGCAGCGACCGGGACAGGGGGCGTAGGGATGGCTACACCTTC.

The gene calls are TRBV28 and TRBJ1-1; D uncertain. CDR3 length: 14 amino acids. Trimming took off 4 bases at V and 3 bases at J, with 12 bases between the two ends. The germline V gene encodes CDR1 MDHEN and CDR2 SYDVKM. CDR3 nucleotide sequence: TGTGCCAGCAGTTCCCCCCGCGAGGACACTGAAGCTTTCTTT. Its protein product is CASSSPREDTEAFF.

The chain joins TRBV28 to TRBJ2-7; D perhaps matches TRBD1 (6 bases). CDR3 length equals 14 residues. Per germline, CDR1 MDHEN and CDR2 SYDVKM. Trimming cost V 5 bases and J 2 bases, with 13 bases left between them. The CDR3 nucleotides are TGTGCCAGCAGTACCCCCAGGGACACCTACGAGCAGTACTTC. Its translation is CASSTPRDTYEQYF.

This clone has more than one count but fewer than ten. The CDR3 spells CASSFTGLRTGYGYTF. CDR3 DNA: TGTGCCAGCAGCTTTACAGGTCTCCGTACTGGCTATGGCTACACCTTC. This rearrangement joins TRBV7-2 to TRBJ1-2; weak D call: TRBD1 (5 bases). Trimming pared 3 bases from V and 4 bases from J, leaving 18 bases between. The CDR3 contains 16 residues. The germline CDR1 and CDR2 sequences are SGHTA and FQGNSA.

The rearrangement joins TRBV6-5 to TRBJ2-7, with 9 bases identical to TRBD1. The trim removed 6 bases at V and 3 bases at J, leaving 3 bases unmatched. The CDR3 is 13 residues long. The germline V gene encodes CDR1 MNHEY and CDR2 SVGAGI. For the CDR3, the DNA is TGTGCCAGCAGCTGGGACAGGGACTACGAGCAGTACTTC. Protein: CASSWDRDYEQYF.

The V gene is TRBV4-3, the J gene TRBJ1-4, with D possibly being TRBD1 (6 bases). CDR1 is LGHNA and CDR2 is YSLEER in the germline V gene. The CDR3 has 16 amino acids. Trimming took 0 bases from V and 4 from J, leaving 12 bases between them. DNA of the CDR3: TGCGCCAGCAGCCAAGATACAGGGCAGGGTAATGAAAAACTGTTTTTT. Translation gives CASSQDTGQGNEKLFF.

The chain couples TRBV7-9 to TRBJ1-2; D may be TRBD1 (5 bases). CDR3 length: 16 amino acids. V lost 5 bases and J 5 bases, leaving 21 bases between the germline ends. Germline CDR1 SEHNR, CDR2 FQNEAQ (reference sequence). The CDR3 nucleotides are TGTGCCAGCAGCCAAGCTACAGGCACCCACGAGTATGGCTACACCTTC. Translation: CASSQATGTHEYGYTF.

V usage is TRBV28 and J usage is TRBJ2-3; tentative D call: TRBD2 (6 bases). This CDR3 contains 18 residues. CDR1 and CDR2 from the germline V gene are MDHEN and SYDVKM. V was clipped by 9 bases and J by 2 bases, with 27 bases between them. The chain's CDR3 is CASTLGSSREVYTDTQYF. As DNA, the CDR3 is TGTGCCAGTACCTTGGGGTCCAGCAGGGAGGTATACACAGATACGCAGTATTTT. Full variable domain (remainder filled in from reference TRBV28 and TRBJ2-3): DVKVTQSSRYLVKRTGEKVFLECVQDMDHENMFWYRQDPGLGLRLIYFSYDVKMKEKGDIPEGYSVSREKKERFSLILESASTNQTSMYLCASTLGSSREVYTDTQYFGPGTRLTVL.

This sequence joins TRBV5-4 and TRBJ2-7, with D possibly matching TRBD1 (6 bases). The CDR3 loop spans 13 amino acids. The germline V and J ends were trimmed by 4 bases and 3 bases, with 11 bases remaining between them. The germline V gene has CDR1 SGHNT and CDR2 YYREEE (reference sequence). This chain's CDR3 is CASSAGTNYEQYF. The CDR3 DNA sequence: TGTGCCAGCAGCGCCGGGACAAACTACGAGCAGTACTTC.

This chain uses TRBV5-1 with TRBJ2-3, with TRBD2 as a possible D gene (5 bases). The V end was cut by 6 bases, the J end by 6 bases, with 17 bases between. Germline loops: CDR1 SGHRS, CDR2 YFSETQ. The CDR3 has 14 residues. CDR3 protein: CASTYRPGGDTQYF. CDR3 nucleotide sequence: TGCGCCAGCACCTACCGACCCGGCGGGGATACGCAGTATTTT.

The chain combines TRBV7-9 with TRBJ1-6; D perhaps matches TRBD1 (5 bases). Germline CDR1 SEHNR, CDR2 FQNEAQ (reference sequence). V lost 5 bases to trimming and J lost 8 bases, with 16 bases between them. This CDR3 contains 15 residues. CDR3 sequence: CASSTPLQVDSPLHF. The CDR3, as DNA: TGTGCCAGCAGCACCCCTTTACAGGTTGATTCACCCCTCCACTTT.

CDR3 protein: CASSYGTATNTGELFF. CDR3 sequence (DNA): TGTGCCAGCAGTTACGGGACAGCAACGAACACCGGGGAGCTGTTTTTT. The genes are TRBV6-5 and TRBJ2-2, with 7 bases fitting TRBD1. Trimming at V came to 2 bases and at J to 0 bases, leaving 3 bases not matched to a gene. CDR3 length equals 16 residues. Germline CDR1 and CDR2: MNHEY and SVGAGI.